Shown below are 28 T cell receptor beta chains from a single sample sequenced in a study of long-term antiretroviral therapy in people with HIV. At the survey level, the v3.0 immunoSEQ assay was run. The table came from immunoSEQ multiplex PCR; TCRdb's copy has only in-frame clones and leaves some out. The data show over 25,000 clones, 70% to 90% seen once. Sequences were derived from unsorted PBMCs, sampled 3.2 years before starting antiretroviral therapy. Receptors originate from a man aged 45 to 65 with HIV.

The gene calls are TRBV10-3 and TRBJ2-3; TRBD1 is a possible D gene (6 bases). Germline V lookup: CDR1 ENHRY, CDR2 SYGVKD. There are 15 residues in the CDR3. V gave up 7 bases and J gave up 0 bases, with 14 bases separating them. CDR3 nucleotides: TGTGCCATCAATCCAGGGGAATTGAGCACAGATACGCAGTATTTT. This gives the protein CAINPGELSTDTQYF.

The chain employs TRBV5-4 and TRBJ2-1, with a possible D match to TRBD2 (6 bases). Trimming pared 2 bases from V and 8 bases from J, leaving 11 bases between. The germline V gene encodes CDR1 SGHNT and CDR2 YYREEE (reference sequence). The CDR3 is 13 amino acids. CDR3 bases: TGTGCCAGCAGCTTCCCAACGGGGGATGAGCAGTTCTTC. Translated: CASSFPTGDEQFF.

The chain joins TRBV27 to TRBJ2-2; D gene uncertain. V dropped 1 base and J dropped 6 bases, with 3 bases sitting between them. The CDR3 runs 12 residues. Germline V CDR1 and CDR2: MNHEY, SMNVEV (reference sequence). CDR3 in amino acids: CASSLWSGELFF. As DNA, the CDR3 is TGTGCCAGCAGTTTATGGTCCGGGGAGCTGTTTTTT.

The chain recombines TRBV2 with TRBJ2-7, with D possibly being TRBD2 (6 bases). Germline V gene data show CDR1 as SNHLY and CDR2 as FYNNEI. Deletions cut 6 bases from V and 12 bases from J, with 21 bases between. This CDR3 contains 13 residues. DNA for the CDR3: TGTGCCAGCAGCGGGAGATTGACACGAGAGGGGTACTTC. The encoded protein is CASSGRLTREGYF.

This clone has more than one count but fewer than ten. V gene TRBV7-3 combines with J gene TRBJ2-5, with a possible D match to TRBD2 (5 bases). CDR1 is SGHTA and CDR2 is FQGTGA in the germline V gene. The CDR3 has 14 residues. Trimming pared 6 bases from V and 0 bases from J, leaving 11 bases between. CDR3 sequence reads: CASSPPDYQETQYF. CDR3 in DNA: TGTGCCAGCAGTCCACCGGACTACCAAGAGACCCAGTACTTC. Looking up the rest from reference TRBV7-3 and TRBJ2-5 gives the full variable domain: GAGVSQTPSNKVTEKGKYVELRCDPISGHTALYWYRQSLGQGPEFLIYFQGTGAADDSGLPNDRFFAVRPEGSVSTLKIQRTERGDSAVYLCASSPPDYQETQYFGPGTRLLVL.

The chain links TRBV5-7 to TRBJ2-5; TRBD1 matches 9 bases. TRBV5-7 belongs to the ORF category, with a function that is uncertain. The J segment lost 2 bases and the V segment lost 4 bases, leaving 3 bases of the junction unmatched. The CDR3 has 14 amino acids. The CDR3 protein is CASSPGQGQETQYF. The CDR3 DNA sequence: TGTGCCAGCAGCCCGGGACAGGGTCAAGAGACCCAGTACTTC.

This chain's CDR3 is CASSLGPAGGQETQYF. CDR3 DNA sequence: TGTGCCAGCAGCTTAGGGCCAGCGGGGGGGCAAGAGACCCAGTACTTC. This sequence joins TRBV7-3 and TRBJ2-5; TRBD2 aligns across 10 bases. The CDR3 contains 16 residues. CDR1 and CDR2 (germline): SGHTA, FQGTGA. The ends lost 2 bases at V and 2 bases at J; junction bases unmatched: 5. The whole variable domain, remainder taken from reference TRBV7-3 and TRBJ2-5, is GAGVSQTPSNKVTEKGKYVELRCDPISGHTALYWYRQSLGQGPEFLIYFQGTGAADDSGLPNDRFFAVRPEGSVSTLKIQRTERGDSAVYLCASSLGPAGGQETQYFGPGTRLLVL.

The chain recombines TRBV6-6 with TRBJ1-4; D call uncertain. The germline CDR1 and CDR2 sequences are MNHNY and SVGAGI (reference sequence). The CDR3 has 13 amino acids. V lost 7 bases, J lost 8 bases, and 14 bases lay in between. CDR3 region: CASTPRGLEKLFF. For the CDR3, the DNA is TGTGCCAGCACCCCACGTGGATTAGAAAAACTGTTTTTT.

The J gene is TRBJ1-5, the V gene TRBV7-9; D is ambiguous. Trimming cost V 1 base and J 4 bases, with 11 bases left between them. The CDR3 has 15 residues. Per the germline V gene, CDR1 is SEHNR and CDR2 is FQNEAQ (reference sequence). The CDR3 region is CASSLGPAGNQPQHF. In nucleotides, the CDR3 is TGTGCCAGCAGCTTAGGGCCCGCTGGAAATCAGCCCCAGCATTTT.

This chain uses TRBV7-2 with TRBJ2-3, with 9 bases that match TRBD1. Losses at the gene ends were 5 bases for V and 4 bases for J; bases not matched to a gene: 13. CDR3 size: 17 residues. From germline, CDR1 is SGHTA and CDR2 FQGNSA. The CDR3 DNA follows: TGTGCCAGCAGCCGTTCACCGGGACAGGGTTCGGCAGATACGCAGTATTTT. It encodes CASSRSPGQGSADTQYF.

The chain recombines TRBV7-8 with TRBJ2-7; D unclear. Germline-derived CDR1 and CDR2 are SGHVS and FQNEAQ. Trimming took 1 base from V and 5 from J, leaving 12 bases between them. The CDR3 length is 14 residues. CDR3 nucleotides: TGTGCCAGCAGCTTAGGTGGGGATCCCCACGAGCAGTACTTC. Translated: CASSLGGDPHEQYF.

This chain uses TRBV6-6 with TRBJ2-5; D remains unclear. The CDR3 contains 14 residues. Germline V lookup: CDR1 MNHNY, CDR2 SVGAGI (reference sequence). V was trimmed by 1 base and J by 0 bases, leaving 6 bases between them. The CDR3 sequence: CASSYWVHQETQYF. The CDR3 DNA reads TGTGCCAGCAGTTACTGGGTACACCAAGAGACCCAGTACTTC.

J is TRBJ1-4 and V is TRBV7-2, with D perhaps matching TRBD1 (6 bases). Trimming removed 6 bases from V and 4 bases from J, with 12 bases in between. CDR1 SGHTA and CDR2 FQGNSA come from the germline V gene. The CDR3 sequence is 14 residues long. As DNA, the CDR3 is TGTGCCAGCAGTTACAGGGCGGGTAATGAAAAACTGTTTTTT. Translated: CASSYRAGNEKLFF.

The chain uses TRBV28 and TRBJ1-5; TRBD1 matches at 9 bases. Germline lookup yields CDR1 MDHEN and CDR2 SYDVKM. V lost 6 bases to trimming and J lost 5 bases; unmatched junction nucleotides: 8. This CDR3 comprises 15 residues. The CDR3 DNA reads TGTGCCAGCAGCGCACCGGGACAGGGAGATCAGCCCCAGCATTTT. It encodes CASSAPGQGDQPQHF.

V is TRBV14 and J is TRBJ2-7, with 9 bases lining up with TRBD2. Germline-derived CDR1 and CDR2 are SGHDN and FVKESK. The CDR3 runs to 15 residues. V dropped 4 bases and J dropped 3; count of bases not matched to a gene: 7. The CDR3 sequence is CASSPGLATDYEQYF. Written as DNA, the CDR3 is TGTGCCAGCAGCCCAGGACTAGCGACCGACTACGAGCAGTACTTC.

This chain uses TRBV5-1 with TRBJ2-7; 7 positions match TRBD2. The trim removed 0 bases at V and 0 bases at J, leaving 6 bases unmatched. CDR3 length: 16 amino acids. CDR1 and CDR2 from the germline V gene are SGHRS and YFSETQ. For the CDR3, the DNA is TGCGCCAGCAGCTTGGGGGGACTAATTTACTCCTACGAGCAGTACTTC. Amino acid sequence: CASSLGGLIYSYEQYF.

This clone appeared once. The chain joins TRBV19 to TRBJ1-5; TRBD1 matches 9 bases. Germline V lookup: CDR1 LNHDA, CDR2 SQIVND (reference sequence). After removal of 7 bases from V and 2 bases from J, the junction contained 3 bases not matched to a gene. The CDR3 contains 14 residues. CDR3 residues: CASNRDRGNQPQHF. The CDR3 DNA reads as TGTGCCAGTAACCGGGACAGGGGCAATCAGCCCCAGCATTTT.

This CDR3 reads CASSLITSGAYEQYF. The CDR3 DNA reads TGCGCCAGCAGCCTAATAACGAGCGGAGCCTACGAGCAGTACTTC. This chain joins TRBV5-1 and TRBJ2-7, with D possibly being TRBD2 (5 bases). Trimming stripped 4 bases from V and 2 bases from J, with 16 bases between. This CDR3 is built from 15 residues. The V gene's germline CDR1 is SGHRS and CDR2 YFSETQ.

V usage is TRBV15 and J usage is TRBJ1-1; a weak D match, TRBD1 (5 bases). From germline, CDR1 is LNHNV and CDR2 YYDKDF (reference sequence). The germline V and J ends were trimmed by 5 bases and 7 bases, with 17 bases remaining between them. There are 14 residues in the CDR3. This CDR3 reads CATSHQVRGNEAFF. CDR3 DNA: TGTGCCACCAGCCACCAGGTCCGGGGGAATGAAGCTTTCTTT.

The chain employs TRBV12-5 and TRBJ2-2; no reliable D call. Germline V gene data show CDR1 as LGHNT and CDR2 as FRNRAP. This CDR3 is 14 amino acids long. Trimming took off 6 bases at V and 3 bases at J, with 11 bases between the two ends. The CDR3 protein is CASGFPAYTGELFF. In DNA, the CDR3 is TGTGCTAGTGGGTTCCCCGCCTACACCGGGGAGCTGTTTTTT. The full variable domain, rest sourced from reference TRBV12-5 and TRBJ2-2, is DARVTQTPRHKVTEMGQEVTMRCQPILGHNTVFWYRQTMMQGLELLAYFRNRAPLDDSGMPKDRFSAEMPDATLATLKIQPSEPRDSAVYFCASGFPAYTGELFFGEGSRLTVL.

The V and J genes are TRBV28 and TRBJ2-6; D is ambiguous. Germline loops: CDR1 MDHEN, CDR2 SYDVKM. Between the trimmed V and J ends, which lost 1 base and 0 bases, there was a span of 4 bases. CDR3 length: 15 residues. CDR3: CASSLLFSGANVLTF. CDR3 sequence (DNA): TGTGCCAGCAGTTTATTGTTCTCTGGGGCCAACGTCCTGACTTTC.

The chain joins TRBV7-9 to TRBJ2-2; 9 bases fit TRBD1. Germline V CDR1 and CDR2: SEHNR, FQNEAQ (reference sequence). With V trimmed by 4 bases and J by 4 bases, 13 bases remained unmatched. The CDR3 runs to 18 residues. The CDR3 nucleotides are TGTGCCAGCAGCTGGCCGGGACAGGGAACAGAGGGCACCGGGGAGCTGTTTTTT. Its protein product is CASSWPGQGTEGTGELFF.

The gene calls are TRBV27 and TRBJ1-4; TRBD1 is a possible D gene (5 bases). V was shortened by 6 bases and J by 0 bases, with 14 bases between the two germline ends. Germline V gives CDR1 MNHEY, CDR2 SMNVEV (reference sequence). CDR3 length: 16 residues. CDR3 sequence (DNA): TGTGCCAGCAGGAACGGGGGTTCCACAACTAATGAAAAACTGTTTTTT. It yields the protein CASRNGGSTTNEKLFF.

This chain joins TRBV6-5 and TRBJ2-7; TRBD1 might be the D (5 bases). This CDR3 has 12 residues. Trimming took 7 bases from V and 5 from J, leaving 12 bases between them. From germline, CDR1 is MNHEY and CDR2 SVGAGI. The CDR3 coding sequence is TGTGCCAGCACCGACAGAACTCACGAGCAGTACTTC. Translation gives CASTDRTHEQYF.

The CDR3 is CSVGFPPTDTQYF. The CDR3 nucleotides read TGCAGCGTGGGGTTCCCCCCGACAGATACGCAGTATTTT. The chain is built from TRBV29-1 and TRBJ2-3, with unresolved D. The CDR3 consists of 13 residues. Germline CDR1 SQVTM, CDR2 ANQGSEA. V was trimmed by 6 bases and J by 3 bases, leaving 13 bases between them.

This clone was counted a single time. The CDR3 DNA reads as TGTGCCAGCAGCCCGGGGGGGGCCACTTCACCCCTCCACTTT. Translated, it gives CASSPGGATSPLHF. V is TRBV5-4 and J is TRBJ1-6; D might be TRBD1 (6 bases). This CDR3 region has 14 residues. Germline V CDR1 and CDR2: SGHNT, YYREEE (reference sequence). Trimming pared 4 bases from V and 9 bases from J, leaving 14 bases between.

The chain couples TRBV5-4 to TRBJ1-3, with 9 positions matching TRBD1. Germline CDR1 and CDR2: SGHNT and YYREEE (reference sequence). V lost 4 bases, J lost 0 bases, and 17 bases stayed unmatched. This CDR3 comprises 20 residues. As DNA, the CDR3 is TGTGCCAGCAGCCCAGGGGGGGGGACAGGGCAACCTATCTCTGGAAACACCATATATTTT. Translation: CASSPGGGTGQPISGNTIYF.

The chain couples TRBV12-5 to TRBJ2-7; 7 bases agree with TRBD2. CDR1 is LGHNT, CDR2 FRNRAP, per germline. With V trimmed by 9 bases and J by 6 bases, 11 bases remained unmatched. This CDR3 is built from 13 residues. DNA for the CDR3: TGTGCTAGCGCCCCTGGGGGGGGATCCGAGCAGTACTTC. This gives the protein CASAPGGGSEQYF.